This passage covers 8 T cell receptor beta chains from one sample sequenced in a study of CXCR3-negative and CXCR3-positive naive CD8 T cells. It was by 5' RACE with UMI labels that the TRB cDNA libraries were prepared. TCRdb reprocessed the 5' RACE reads, with one entry per CDR3 protein and no DNA. Recorded for this sample: around 45,000 distinct CDR3 sequences. The sequenced sample was naive CXCR3- CD8+ T cells from blood. The subset: CD45RO-CCR7+CD27+CD95- naive CD8+ T cells lacking CXCR3 (TNR3-). These receptor sequences come from a human donor in good health. Some clones in this sample may be carry-over from other donors' samples.

The V call is TRBV12-3 or TRBV12-4, the J call TRBJ2-1; TCRdb returns TRBD2, unconfirmable since there is no DNA. The CDR3 sequence is 15 residues long. CDR3 loop: CASSHTGTRTNEQFF.

V and J are TRBV4-2 and TRBJ2-2. Germline V gene sequence: CDR1 LGHNA, CDR2 YNFKEQ. The CDR3 runs 12 residues. This chain's CDR3 is CASSHFTGELFF.

The rearrangement uses TRBV7-9 and TRBJ2-7. CDR3 length: 13 amino acids. Germline V gene sequence: CDR1 SEHNR, CDR2 FQNEAQ (reference sequence). CDR3 sequence reads: CASSQTAAYEQYF.

This rearrangement joins TRBV28 to TRBJ2-3; the TCRdb call, TRBD1, lacks DNA for checking. The CDR3 is made up of 16 amino acids. The V gene's germline CDR1 is MDHEN and CDR2 SYDVKM. This CDR3 is CASSSPRQGSSDTQYF. The whole variable domain, filled in from reference TRBV28 and TRBJ2-3, reads DVKVTQSSRYLVKRTGEKVFLECVQDMDHENMFWYRQDPGLGLRLIYFSYDVKMKEKGDIPEGYSVSREKKERFSLILESASTNQTSMYLCASSSPRQGSSDTQYFGPGTRLTVL.

The J gene is TRBJ2-1, the V gene TRBV5-1; the TRBD2 assignment by TCRdb is unverifiable without DNA. From germline, CDR1 is SGHRS and CDR2 YFSETQ. CDR3 length: 17 residues. CDR3 residues: CASSSVEGGRAYNEQFF.

The chain employs TRBV4-2 and TRBJ2-2; with no DNA, the TCRdb D assignment of TRBD1 cannot be verified. This CDR3 is 16 amino acids long. Germline V gene data show CDR1 as LGHNA and CDR2 as YNFKEQ. The CDR3 spells CASSPMQGADTGELFF.

J is TRBJ1-6 and V is TRBV20-1. This CDR3 has 17 amino acids. Germline V gene data show CDR1 as DFQATT and CDR2 as SNEGSKA (reference sequence). This CDR3 reads CSARDPGTSSYNSPLHF.

The chain employs TRBV6-2 or TRBV6-3 and TRBJ2-1. The CDR3 runs to 15 residues. CDR1 is MNHEY and CDR2 is SVGEGT in the germline V gene. The CDR3 reads CASISSGGPYNEQFF.